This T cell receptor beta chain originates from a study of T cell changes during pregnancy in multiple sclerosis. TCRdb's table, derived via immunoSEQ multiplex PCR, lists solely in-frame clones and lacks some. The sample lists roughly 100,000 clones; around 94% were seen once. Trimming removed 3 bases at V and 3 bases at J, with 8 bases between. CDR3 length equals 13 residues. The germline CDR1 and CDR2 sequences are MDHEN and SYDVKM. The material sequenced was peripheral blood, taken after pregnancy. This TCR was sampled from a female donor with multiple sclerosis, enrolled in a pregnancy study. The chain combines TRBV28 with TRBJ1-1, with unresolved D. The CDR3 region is CASSLWGDTEAFF. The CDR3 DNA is TGTGCCAGCAGTTTGTGGGGAGACACTGAAGCTTTCTTT.